A single sample is the source of the 30 T cell receptor beta chains below, sequenced in a study of blood T cell repertoires in COVID-19. The data were produced by immunoSEQ multiplex PCR, yet TCRdb's version contains in-frame clones alone and is incomplete. The data hold hundreds of thousands of clones, with 70% to 90% observed a single time. The sequenced sample was PBMCs or T cells enriched from blood (not recorded which). Receptors were obtained from a woman aged 40 to 50 with acute COVID-19.

The chain joins TRBV27 to TRBJ1-1, with D perhaps TRBD1 (6 bases). CDR3 length: 14 amino acids. The ends were cut back, 5 bases at V and 1 base at J, with 11 bases in the middle. Germline V gene data show CDR1 as MNHEY and CDR2 as SMNVEV (reference sequence). CDR3 in DNA: TGTGCCAGCAGTGGACTGACAGGGAACACTGAAGCTTTCTTT. Translated, it gives CASSGLTGNTEAFF.

The chain is built from TRBV5-1 and TRBJ2-7, with TRBD1 matching over 9 bases. The CDR3 is made up of 15 amino acids. Per the germline V gene, CDR1 is SGHRS and CDR2 is YFSETQ. V shed 3 bases and J 3 bases; nucleotides not matched to a gene: 7. The CDR3 here is CASSSAGDRVYEQYF. CDR3 coding DNA: TGCGCCAGCAGCTCGGCAGGGGACAGGGTCTACGAGCAGTACTTC.

The V gene is TRBV27, the J gene TRBJ2-7, with 7 bases aligning to TRBD1. Germline V gives CDR1 MNHEY, CDR2 SMNVEV (reference sequence). The ends lost 5 bases at V and 2 bases at J; junction bases unmatched: 3. The CDR3 spans 13 residues. In nucleotides, the CDR3 is TGTGCCAGCAGTCCCGACAGGGCCTACGAGCAGTACTTC. Protein product: CASSPDRAYEQYF.

The V call is TRBV7-2, the J call TRBJ2-1; 9 nucleotides agree with TRBD1. V was clipped by 1 base and J by 4 bases; unmatched bases: 8. The CDR3 is made up of 17 amino acids. Germline V lookup: CDR1 SGHTA, CDR2 FQGNSA. The CDR3 loop is CASSLGPGTGPYNEQFF. The CDR3 DNA reads TGTGCCAGCAGCTTAGGCCCCGGGACAGGGCCTTACAATGAGCAGTTCTTC.

This rearrangement joins TRBV21-1 to TRBJ1-1. TRBV21-1 is a known pseudogene. This CDR3 comprises 15 residues. The CDR3 bases are TGTGCCAGCAGCAAAGGTGAGGTAATGAACACTGAAGCTTTCTTT. Its translation: CASSKGEVMNTEAFF.

The genes are TRBV6-5 and TRBJ1-1, with D possibly TRBD1 on 6 matching bases. Between the trimmed V and J ends, which lost 4 bases and 4 bases, there was a span of 13 bases. Germline V gene lookup returns CDR1 MNHEY and CDR2 SVGAGI. CDR3 size: 14 residues. CDR3 sequence (DNA): TGTGCCAGCAGTTCAGGGGTGATAGGCACTGAAGCTTTCTTT. Translation gives CASSSGVIGTEAFF.

This sequence joins TRBV6-6 and TRBJ1-1, with D perhaps TRBD1 (5 bases). CDR3 length equals 15 residues. The V end was cut by 2 bases, the J end by 5 bases, with 15 bases between. The germline V gene has CDR1 MNHNY and CDR2 SVGAGI (reference sequence). The CDR3 loop reads CASSYLHGGMTEAFF. CDR3 in DNA: TGTGCCAGCAGTTACCTCCACGGGGGTATGACTGAAGCTTTCTTT.

This sequence joins TRBV29-1 and TRBJ2-7; D is perhaps TRBD1 (5 bases). Trimming cost V 8 bases and J 2 bases, with 16 bases left between them. Germline lookup yields CDR1 SQVTM and CDR2 ANQGSEA. The CDR3 is made up of 13 amino acids. The CDR3 reads CSFGVAGTYEQYF. CDR3 DNA: TGCAGCTTCGGTGTAGCAGGGACCTACGAGCAGTACTTC.

The gene calls are TRBV4-1 and TRBJ2-5, with 7 bases identical to TRBD2. The V and J ends lost 0 bases and 6 bases, in that order; junction bases with no gene match: 10. The CDR3 runs to 16 residues. CDR1 and CDR2 from the germline V gene are MGHRA and YSYEKL. CDR3 in amino acids: CASSQDGGLGGKTQYF. CDR3 nucleotide sequence: TGCGCCAGCAGCCAAGACGGCGGGCTGGGAGGGAAGACCCAGTACTTC.

The rearrangement uses TRBV18 and TRBJ2-1, with a possible D match to TRBD1 (5 bases). Germline V lookup: CDR1 KGHSH, CDR2 LQKENI. The CDR3 spans 16 residues. Trimming took 3 bases from V and 0 from J, leaving 12 bases between them. DNA of the CDR3: TGTGCCAGCTCACCCTTGGACAAAGGCTCCTACAATGAGCAGTTCTTC. This translates into CASSPLDKGSYNEQFF.

The genes are TRBV6-6 and TRBJ1-5; 9 bases are shared with TRBD1. The junction had 7 bases not matched to a gene; V was cut back by 7 bases and J by 3 bases. The CDR3 is 15 residues long. Germline CDR1 and CDR2: MNHNY and SVGAGI (reference sequence). The CDR3 nucleotides are TGTGCCAGCAAGGGGGGACAGGGTTTCAATCAGCCCCAGCATTTT. This translates into CASKGGQGFNQPQHF.

The rearrangement uses TRBV6-1 and TRBJ2-1, with D possibly TRBD1 on 6 matching bases. Between the trimmed V and J ends, which lost 3 bases and 4 bases, there was a span of 13 bases. CDR1 MNHNS and CDR2 SASEGT come from the germline V gene. This CDR3 has 15 amino acids. The CDR3 DNA reads as TGTGCCAGCAGTGACCCCACCACAGGGTACAATGAGCAGTTCTTC. This translates into CASSDPTTGYNEQFF.

The gene calls are TRBV5-1 and TRBJ2-7; D is perhaps TRBD2 (5 bases). The V and J ends lost 6 bases and 2 bases respectively, with 12 bases between them. CDR1 SGHRS and CDR2 YFSETQ come from the germline V gene. There are 13 residues in the CDR3. The CDR3: CASNEGNTYEQYF. CDR3 DNA sequence: TGCGCCAGCAATGAGGGTAACACCTACGAGCAGTACTTC.

To note about this clone: Different DNA sequences within this sample yield the same CDR3. The V and J genes are TRBV2 and TRBJ2-5; TRBD1 matches at 7 bases. The V and J ends lost 4 bases and 2 bases, in that order; junction bases with no gene match: 4. Germline V gene sequence: CDR1 SNHLY, CDR2 FYNNEI. The CDR3 length is 14 residues. CDR3 sequence (DNA): TGTGCCAGCAGTGTTAGACAGGGACAAGAGACCCAGTACTTC. This encodes CASSVRQGQETQYF.

The chain employs TRBV7-9 and TRBJ1-1; D is ambiguous. The germline CDR1 and CDR2 sequences are SEHNR and FQNEAQ (reference sequence). Trimming cost V 0 bases and J 4 bases, with 12 bases left between them. This CDR3 has 15 residues. The DNA of the CDR3 is TGTGCCAGCAGCTTAGCCCCGGCAGAGGGCACTGAAGCTTTCTTT. This translates into CASSLAPAEGTEAFF.

The V and J genes are TRBV6-5 and TRBJ2-1; 9 bases are shared with TRBD2. The V gene's germline CDR1 is MNHEY and CDR2 SVGAGI. The junction had 4 bases not matched to a gene; V was cut back by 2 bases and J by 5 bases. The CDR3 length is 15 residues. CDR3 amino acids: CASSYRLAGNNEQFF. The CDR3 DNA reads TGTGCCAGCAGTTACAGGCTAGCGGGGAACAATGAGCAGTTCTTC.

The gene calls are TRBV6-5 and TRBJ2-7; 8 bases agree with TRBD1. The germline V gene has CDR1 MNHEY and CDR2 SVGAGI. This CDR3 is built from 14 residues. The V gene end was trimmed by 6 bases and the J gene end by 4 bases; junction bases not matched to a gene: 8. The CDR3 bases are TGTGCCAGCAGCACATTGGACAGGGCGTACGAGCAGTACTTC. Translating it yields CASSTLDRAYEQYF.

The V call is TRBV5-4, the J call TRBJ2-5; 11 bases align to TRBD2. The J segment lost 3 bases and the V segment lost 4 bases, leaving 8 bases of the junction unmatched. CDR1 and CDR2 (germline): SGHNT, YYREEE (reference sequence). There are 16 residues in the CDR3. This CDR3 is CASSSLAGGIEETQYF. The CDR3 nucleotides are TGTGCCAGCAGCAGCCTAGCGGGGGGAATCGAAGAGACCCAGTACTTC.

The V call is TRBV6-5, the J call TRBJ2-3, with TRBD1 matching 10 bases. Germline assignment: CDR1 MNHEY and CDR2 SVGAGI. The CDR3 is 15 amino acids. J gave up 1 base and V 6 bases, and 4 bases lay outside the gene matches. CDR3 in amino acids: CASSVGTGGTDTQYF. The CDR3 DNA follows: TGTGCCAGCAGCGTCGGGACAGGGGGCACAGATACGCAGTATTTT.

The chain recombines TRBV19 with TRBJ1-2; D unclear. Germline lookup yields CDR1 LNHDA and CDR2 SQIVND (reference sequence). CDR3 size: 17 residues. V lost 5 bases to trimming and J lost 6 bases, with 25 bases between them. CDR3 loop: CASSPRLEGMRRDGYTF. The DNA of the CDR3 is TGTGCCAGTAGTCCCCGCCTGGAGGGTATGAGGAGAGATGGCTACACCTTC.

The gene calls are TRBV2 and TRBJ2-3; 8 nucleotides align to TRBD2. CDR3 size: 14 residues. Germline-derived CDR1 and CDR2 are SNHLY and FYNNEI. The junction had 9 bases not matched to a gene; V was cut back by 8 bases and J by 5 bases. For the CDR3, the DNA is TGTGCCAGCGAAGGTCGGGGGGGCATAGATACGCAGTATTTT. Protein product: CASEGRGGIDTQYF.

The CDR3 protein is CASSRSPRADTQYF. The CDR3 region has the DNA TGTGCCAGCAGTCGGTCCCCGAGGGCAGATACGCAGTATTTT. The chain couples TRBV27 to TRBJ2-3, with D possibly being TRBD2 (5 bases). Germline V lookup: CDR1 MNHEY, CDR2 SMNVEV (reference sequence). The V and J ends lost 5 bases and 4 bases respectively, with 13 bases between them. The length of the CDR3 is 14 residues.

This clone was observed a single time. The chain uses TRBV10-1 and TRBJ1-1, with D perhaps TRBD1 (5 bases). The CDR3 runs to 13 residues. The V end lost 5 bases, the J end lost 2 bases, and 9 bases lay between the germline ends. The germline gives CDR1 WNHNN, CDR2 SYGVQD (reference sequence). In nucleotides, the CDR3 is TGCGCCAGCAGTTACAGGAGTAACACTGAAGCTTTCTTT. This codes for CASSYRSNTEAFF.

This rearrangement joins TRBV24-1 to TRBJ2-3, with D possibly being TRBD2 (6 bases). CDR1 and CDR2 (germline): KGHDR, SFDVKD. V shed 8 bases and J shed 4 bases, with 15 bases lying between them. CDR3 length equals 14 residues. DNA of the CDR3: TGTGCCACCAATGGGGGGAACGTCGCAGATACGCAGTATTTT. This encodes CATNGGNVADTQYF.

The genes are TRBV7-9 and TRBJ1-2; 9 bases match TRBD1. The V gene end was trimmed by 1 base and the J gene end by 4 bases; junction bases not matched to a gene: 1. Germline loops: CDR1 SEHNR, CDR2 FQNEAQ (reference sequence). This CDR3 region has 14 residues. The DNA for the CDR3 is TGTGCCAGCAGCTTAGGACAGGGGGTCTATGGCTACACCTTC. It specifies CASSLGQGVYGYTF.

The V call is TRBV11-2, the J call TRBJ1-2; unclear D gene. The V end lost 6 bases, the J end lost 5 bases, and 16 bases lay between the germline ends. The CDR3 runs to 14 residues. Germline-derived CDR1 and CDR2 are SGHAT and FQNNGV. DNA for the CDR3: TGTGCCAGCAGTACCCCCGGGAGAGGGTATGGCTACACCTTC. Translation: CASSTPGRGYGYTF.

The chain couples TRBV2 to TRBJ2-1; perhaps TRBD1 as D (5 bases). The length of the CDR3 is 13 residues. V lost 4 bases and J lost 4, with 8 bases in between. Germline V gives CDR1 SNHLY, CDR2 FYNNEI. CDR3 loop: CASSVRQYNEQFF. CDR3 bases: TGTGCCAGCAGTGTTAGACAGTACAATGAGCAGTTCTTC. Full variable domain (rest looked up from reference TRBV2 and TRBJ2-1): EPEVTQTPSHQVTQMGQEVILRCVPISNHLYFYWYRQILGQKVEFLVSFYNNEISEKSEIFDDQFSVERPDGSNFTLKIRSTKLEDSAMYFCASSVRQYNEQFFGPGTRLTVL.

V usage is TRBV19 and J usage is TRBJ1-2, with D uncertain. V lost 4 bases and J 4 bases, leaving 16 bases between the germline ends. The CDR3 totals 15 residues. In germline, CDR1 is LNHDA, CDR2 SQIVND (reference sequence). The CDR3 nucleotides are TGTGCCAGTAGTAATGAAGAGGAGCTACTCTATGGCTACACCTTC. Residues: CASSNEEELLYGYTF. The full variable domain, completed using reference TRBV19 and TRBJ1-2, is DGGITQSPKYLFRKEGQNVTLSCEQNLNHDAMYWYRQDPGQGLRLIYYSQIVNDFQKGDIAEGYSVSREKKESFPLTVTSAQKNPTAFYLCASSNEEELLYGYTFGSGTRLTVV.

The chain links TRBV2 to TRBJ2-7; 7 bases match TRBD1. The length of the CDR3 is 15 residues. The junction had 10 bases not matched to a gene; V was cut back by 5 bases and J by 3 bases. The germline gives CDR1 SNHLY, CDR2 FYNNEI. The CDR3 nucleotides read TGTGCCAGCAGTACCGACAGGGCTTCCTACTACGAGCAGTACTTC. Translated: CASSTDRASYYEQYF.

The chain carries TRBV11-2 and TRBJ2-5; the D is unclear. Trimming removed 0 bases from V and 2 bases from J, with 4 bases in between. Germline values: CDR1 SGHAT, CDR2 FQNNGV. CDR3 size: 13 residues. CDR3 amino acids: CASSLDPQETQYF. The CDR3 DNA follows: TGTGCCAGCAGCTTAGACCCTCAAGAGACCCAGTACTTC. Using reference TRBV11-2 and TRBJ2-5 for the parts outside the CDR3, the full variable domain is EAGVAQSPRYKIIEKRQSVAFWCNPISGHATLYWYQQILGQGPKLLIQFQNNGVVDDSQLPKDRFSAERLKGVDSTLKIQPAKLEDSAVYLCASSLDPQETQYFGPGTRLLVL.